At least ten counts were recorded for the clone carrying this TCR beta chain. Its antigen is unknown. The sample originates from a study of spatial heterogeneity in lung cancer. TCRdb recomputed calls from the 5' RACE reads with MiXCR, one row per CDR3 protein. The data contain 28,000 or so distinct CDR3 sequences, roughly 12% of them singletons. Study-wide results and caveats: More often at tumor resection than at routine follow-up, ubiquitous expanded tumor TCRs were detected in the blood.

CDR3 length equals 15 residues. Trimming cost V 8 bases and J 0 bases, with 16 bases left between them. Per germline, CDR1 MNHEY and CDR2 SVGEGT. Time point here: sample taken at primary tumor resection. Whole RNA was taken from tumor, nontumor lung or frozen PBMC; it was then sequenced unsorted. The sequencing here drew on PBMCs, taken at surgery. This receptor was obtained from a female donor with early-stage non-small cell lung cancer. The chain is built from TRBV6-2 or TRBV6-3 and TRBJ1-2, with D possibly being TRBD1 (5 bases). This chain's CDR3 is CASSGRSPPNYGYTF. The DNA of the CDR3 is TGTGCCAGCTCGGGACGGAGCCCGCCTAACTATGGCTACACCTTC.